In this sample, the clone carrying this T cell receptor (beta chain) turned up a few times. The target antigen is unknown. TCRdb reprocessed the 5' RACE reads with MiXCR, giving one entry per CDR3 protein. The repertoire holds 250,000 to 350,000 distinct CDR3 sequences, 6.5% to 10% seen once, with 13% to 15% in the top ten. V lost 0 bases, J lost 8 bases, and 7 bases lay in between. This CDR3 is 11 amino acids long. Germline CDR1 and CDR2: DFQATT and SNEGSKA (reference sequence). The entry originates in a study of CD8 T cells in ankylosing spondylitis. Study-wide results and caveats: It appeared that ankylosing spondylitis blood was characterized by a TCR beta motif of several highly homologous variants.

This clonotype was obtained from a male donor with ankylosing spondylitis. The sequenced sample consisted of blood, either unsorted or a sorted T cell fraction (not recorded which). This chain links TRBV20-1 with TRBJ1-1; the D is unclear. CDR3 sequence: CSAREIEEAFF. The CDR3, as DNA: TGCAGTGCTAGAGAAATAGAAGAAGCTTTCTTT.